This TCR beta chain appears in the sequencing data of a study of T cells in women clearing cervical HPV infection. Background on the study: Blood came at first lesion visit for cases, post-clearance for controls. With HLA typing for only a few women, HLA confounding remains possible. Overall study results and limits: CIN3+ cases had significantly higher TCR richness than controls; evenness did not differ.

The CDR3 has 14 amino acids. V was trimmed by 1 base and J by 4 bases, leaving 8 bases between them. In regard to this clone: Its antigen is unknown. The observed sequence ends 3 residues before the CDR3 terminus, with the missing tail filled in from the germline J gene.

Profiling relied on immunoSEQ multiplex PCR, and the TCRdb table lists in-frame clones only, not all of them. The ten most abundant clones cover about 17% of a sample with some 30,000 clones. V usage is TRBV12-3 or TRBV12-4 and J usage is TRBJ2-1; D is ambiguous. This TCR came from a woman between 18 and 69 years old with a cervical HPV16 infection that either progressed to CIN3+ or cleared (not recorded which). Material for sequencing was blood buffy coat. The CDR3 DNA, read in part, is TGTGCCAGCAGTTTAGACTCGATATACAATGAG. Translation gives CASSLDSIYNE. In full, the CDR3 reads CASSLDSIYNEQFF.